Given below is one TCR beta chain in context. The sample originates from a study of CD8 T cells in Susac syndrome. Reverse transcription used about 0.45 to 1 ug RNA and random hexamers. A single record per CDR3 protein comes from TCRdb applying MiXCR to the immunoSEQ multiplex PCR reads. The table includes hundreds of thousands of distinct CDR3 sequences, approximately 94% detected once. FACS enriched CD8+ TEMRA cells, while bulk CD8+ and CD4+ were negatively isolated. The receptor comes from a human donor with Susac syndrome. Sample: CD4+ T cells from PBMCs.

CDR3 protein: CSAGGGGTEPQHF. As DNA, the CDR3 is TGCAGCGCCGGAGGGGGGGGCACTGAGCCCCAGCATTTT. The chain uses TRBV29-1 and TRBJ1-5, with a weak D call TRBD1 (6 bases). Deletions cut 7 bases from V and 8 bases from J, with 18 bases between. Per germline, CDR1 SQVTM and CDR2 ANQGSEA. This CDR3 region has 13 residues.